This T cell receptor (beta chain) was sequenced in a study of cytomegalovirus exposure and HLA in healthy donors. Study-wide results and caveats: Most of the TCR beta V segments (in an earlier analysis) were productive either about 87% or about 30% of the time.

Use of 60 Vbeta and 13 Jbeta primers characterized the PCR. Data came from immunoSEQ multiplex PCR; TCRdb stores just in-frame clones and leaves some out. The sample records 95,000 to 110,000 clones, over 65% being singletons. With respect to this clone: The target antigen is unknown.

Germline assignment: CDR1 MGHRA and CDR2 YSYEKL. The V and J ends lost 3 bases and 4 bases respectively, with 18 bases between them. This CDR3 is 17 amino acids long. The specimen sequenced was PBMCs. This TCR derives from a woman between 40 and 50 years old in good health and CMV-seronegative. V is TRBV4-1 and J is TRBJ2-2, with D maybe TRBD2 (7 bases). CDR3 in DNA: TGCGCCAGCAGCCAGCCTCGAGCGGGACAACCCACCGGGGAGCTGTTTTTT. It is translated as CASSQPRAGQPTGELFF.